This T cell receptor (beta chain) was observed in a study of T-cell memory formation after mild COVID-19. MiXCR was run by TCRdb on the 5' RACE reads, yielding one entry per CDR3 protein. The table lists some 57,000 distinct CDR3 sequences, 10% to 15% of them singletons. V lost 2 bases to trimming and J lost 4 bases, with 17 bases between them. Germline CDR1 SGHVS, CDR2 FQNEAQ. There are 16 residues in the CDR3. This clonotype was seen only a few times. This chain joins TRBV7-8 and TRBJ2-5, with D possibly being TRBD2 (6 bases). The sequencing input was PBMCs or a T cell subset sorted from them (not recorded which). The clonotype comes from a man aged 18 to 30 who had mild COVID-19 (a few samples of this study predate the infection). Cell type and time point are not known. The CDR3 is CASSLLGEEEGETQYF. The DNA for the CDR3 is TGTGCCAGCAGCTTACTAGGGGAAGAGGAGGGAGAGACCCAGTACTTC.